A selection of T cell receptor beta chains follows, all from one sample in a study of beta chain features in type 1 diabetes. Generated by immunoSEQ multiplex PCR, the TCRdb table keeps only in-frame clones and is missing some. The sample yields 140,000 to 150,000 clones, about 44% seen once. The sample comprised Tregs from blood. These receptor sequences come from a man aged 18 to 30 in good health. Both conserved end residues are part of each CDR3. The D gene is left open where the match is weak. Size is omitted from some rows. Given values are once, few, many or a class for expanded clones.

D: NA
size: NA
J: TRBJ1-6
V: TRBV5-1
CDR3: CASSLAEGPYNSPLHF
DNA: TGCGCCAGCAGCTTGGCGGAGGGGCCCTATAATTCACCCCTCCACTTT

D: NA
size: NA
J: TRBJ1-2
V: TRBV5-4
CDR3: CASSLVGASVGYTF
DNA: TGTGCCAGCAGCTTGGTAGGAGCCTCTGTGGGCTACACCTTC

D: TRBD2
size: NA
J: TRBJ2-1
V: TRBV28
CDR3: CASSLPSGRASYNEQFF
DNA: TGTGCCAGCAGCCTCCCTAGCGGGAGGGCGTCCTACAATGAGCAGTTCTTC

D: NA
size: NA
J: TRBJ2-7
V: TRBV7-2
CDR3: CASSLRYEQYF
DNA: TGTGCCAGCAGCCTAAGATACGAGCAGTACTTC

D: NA
size: NA
J: TRBJ2-1
V: TRBV7-9
CDR3: CASSLMSRGQFF
DNA: TGTGCCAGCAGCTTGATGAGTCGTGGGCAGTTCTTC

D: NA
size: NA
J: TRBJ2-1
V: TRBV11-2
CDR3: CASSLGLLDNEQFF
DNA: TGTGCCAGCAGCTTAGGGTTGCTAGACAATGAGCAGTTCTTC

D: TRBD1
size: NA
J: TRBJ1-4
V: TRBV2
CDR3: CASSEGQGLKLFF
DNA: TGTGCCAGCAGTGAGGGACAGGGGCTAAAACTGTTTTTT

D: TRBD2
size: NA
J: TRBJ2-7
V: TRBV5-6
CDR3: CASRGTGWTSGNIEQYF
DNA: TGTGCCAGCAGGGGGACAGGGTGGACTAGCGGGAACATCGAGCAGTACTTC

D: TRBD1
size: NA
J: TRBJ2-3
V: TRBV18
CDR3: CASSPRQGITDTQYF
DNA: TGTGCCAGCTCACCCAGACAGGGGATAACAGATACGCAGTATTTT

D: NA
size: few
J: TRBJ1-1
V: TRBV6-6
CDR3: CASSYSGQRAFF
DNA: TGTGCCAGCAGTTACTCGGGACAAAGAGCTTTCTTT

D: NA
size: NA
J: TRBJ2-7
V: TRBV5-5
CDR3: CASSRAYEQYF
DNA: TGTGCCAGCAGCCGGGCCTACGAGCAGTACTTC

D: NA
size: few
J: TRBJ2-7
V: TRBV28
CDR3: CASAVQYEQYF
DNA: TGTGCCAGCGCGGTCCAGTACGAGCAGTACTTC

D: NA
size: few
J: TRBJ1-3
V: TRBV30
CDR3: CAWSVHSGNTIYF
DNA: TGTGCCTGGAGTGTACACTCTGGAAACACCATATATTTT

D: TRBD1
size: few
J: TRBJ1-2
V: TRBV29-1
CDR3: CSVDRTGSYGYTF
DNA: TGCAGCGTTGACAGGACAGGTTCCTATGGCTACACCTTC

D: NA
size: few
J: TRBJ2-5
V: TRBV7-2
CDR3: CASSWVAGRETQYF
DNA: TGTGCCAGCAGCTGGGTGGCGGGAAGAGAGACCCAGTACTTC

D: NA
size: NA
J: TRBJ2-2
V: TRBV19
CDR3: CASSPRRNTGELFF
DNA: TGTGCCAGTAGTCCCCGGAGAAACACCGGGGAGCTGTTTTTT

D: TRBD1
size: NA
J: TRBJ2-5
V: TRBV5-1
CDR3: CASRVGQPQETQYF
DNA: TGCGCCAGTAGAGTGGGACAGCCCCAAGAGACCCAGTACTTC

D: TRBD2
size: NA
J: TRBJ2-5
V: TRBV7-2
CDR3: CASSFSGGAWQETQYF
DNA: TGTGCCAGCAGCTTTAGCGGGGGGGCCTGGCAAGAGACCCAGTACTTC

D: TRBD2
size: NA
J: TRBJ2-1
V: TRBV7-9
CDR3: CATRAGGRYNEQFF
DNA: TGTGCCACCAGAGCGGGAGGGAGGTACAATGAGCAGTTCTTC

D: NA
size: once
J: TRBJ1-1
V: TRBV5-1
CDR3: CASSLGGGNTEAFF
DNA: TGCGCCAGCAGCTTGGGCGGGGGTAACACTGAAGCTTTCTTT

D: NA
size: few
J: TRBJ1-1
V: TRBV10-3
CDR3: CAIRSSGSTEAFF
DNA: TGTGCCATCAGAAGCTCGGGTAGCACTGAAGCTTTCTTT

D: TRBD2
size: NA
J: TRBJ2-2
V: TRBV28
CDR3: CASSLRLAANTGELFF
DNA: TGTGCCAGCAGTCTGAGACTAGCGGCGAACACCGGGGAGCTGTTTTTT

D: NA
size: few
J: TRBJ2-1
V: TRBV29-1
CDR3: CSVEGSGPLPYNEQFF
DNA: TGCAGCGTTGAAGGGTCAGGGCCTCTCCCCTACAATGAGCAGTTCTTC